This TCR beta chain was sequenced during a study of blood T cell repertoires in COVID-19. Study at large: Sites in the United States, Italy and Spain provided acute and convalescent COVID-19 samples.

V lost 4 bases and J lost 1, with 13 bases in between. CDR3 length equals 15 residues. The V gene's germline CDR1 is MNHEY and CDR2 SVGEGT. Assay used: immunoSEQ multiplex PCR; TCRdb lists only in-frame clones, some missing. This sample has about 380,000 clones, with around 90% found just once. This TCR came from a young man with active or convalescent COVID-19. The sample comprised peripheral blood. The chain recombines TRBV6-2 or TRBV6-3 with TRBJ1-1; D unclear. The CDR3 is CASSSDTTRNTEAFF. In DNA, the CDR3 is TGTGCCAGCAGTTCCGACACGACTAGGAACACTGAAGCTTTCTTT.